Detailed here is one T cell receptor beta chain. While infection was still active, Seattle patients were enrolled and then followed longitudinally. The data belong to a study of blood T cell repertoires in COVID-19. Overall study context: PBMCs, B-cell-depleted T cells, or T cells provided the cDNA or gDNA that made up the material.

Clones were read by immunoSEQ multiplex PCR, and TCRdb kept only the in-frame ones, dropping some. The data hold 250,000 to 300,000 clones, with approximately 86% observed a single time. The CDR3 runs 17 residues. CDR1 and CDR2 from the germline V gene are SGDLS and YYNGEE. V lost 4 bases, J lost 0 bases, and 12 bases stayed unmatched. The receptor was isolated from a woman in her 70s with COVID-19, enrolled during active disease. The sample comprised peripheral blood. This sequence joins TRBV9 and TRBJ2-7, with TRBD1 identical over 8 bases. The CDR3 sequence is CASSHPRGQGRSYEQYF. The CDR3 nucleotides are TGTGCCAGCAGCCACCCCCGTGGACAGGGACGCTCCTACGAGCAGTACTTC.